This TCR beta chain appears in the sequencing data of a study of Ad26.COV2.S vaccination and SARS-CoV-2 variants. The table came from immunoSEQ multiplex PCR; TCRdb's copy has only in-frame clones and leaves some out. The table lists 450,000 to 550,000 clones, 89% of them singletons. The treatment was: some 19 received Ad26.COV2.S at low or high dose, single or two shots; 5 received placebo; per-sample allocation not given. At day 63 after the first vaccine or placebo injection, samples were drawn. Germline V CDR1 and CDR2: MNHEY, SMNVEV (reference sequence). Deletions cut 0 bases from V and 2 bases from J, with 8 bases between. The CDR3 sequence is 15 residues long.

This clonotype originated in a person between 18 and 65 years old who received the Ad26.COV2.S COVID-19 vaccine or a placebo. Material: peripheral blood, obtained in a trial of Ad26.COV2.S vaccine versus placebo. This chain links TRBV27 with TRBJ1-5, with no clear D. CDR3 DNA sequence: TGTGCCAGCAGTTTATCTGGTGGAGGCAATCAGCCCCAGCATTTT. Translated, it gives CASSLSGGGNQPQHF.